The clone carrying this T cell receptor beta chain was observed many times. The antigen is not known. The sample comes from a study of T-cell reconstitution after alpha-beta-depleted transplantation in children. Study-wide points: When one year had passed after transplant, most T-cell counts and diversity came from newly produced T cells.

TCRbeta library preparation incorporated unique molecular identifiers. Each CDR3 protein gets one entry after TCRdb re-called the PCR reads with MiXCR. The repertoire has roughly 150,000 distinct CDR3 sequences, 11% of them found once; the top ten carry less than 15%. The V and J ends lost 6 bases and 4 bases respectively, with 18 bases between them. The CDR3 is made up of 15 amino acids. Germline V gene data show CDR1 as MDHEN and CDR2 as SYDVKM. Sequenced here: PBMCs, sampled before TCRalphabeta/CD19-depleted stem cell transplant. This sequence joins TRBV28 and TRBJ2-5; perhaps TRBD2 as D (7 bases). The clonotype comes from a boy aged 2 to 10 with acute myeloid leukemia, due to receive a stem cell transplant. Written as DNA, the CDR3 is TGTGCCAGCAGGGGGATGGGGGGCGGGAGAGAGACCCAGTACTTC. It encodes CASRGMGGGRETQYF.